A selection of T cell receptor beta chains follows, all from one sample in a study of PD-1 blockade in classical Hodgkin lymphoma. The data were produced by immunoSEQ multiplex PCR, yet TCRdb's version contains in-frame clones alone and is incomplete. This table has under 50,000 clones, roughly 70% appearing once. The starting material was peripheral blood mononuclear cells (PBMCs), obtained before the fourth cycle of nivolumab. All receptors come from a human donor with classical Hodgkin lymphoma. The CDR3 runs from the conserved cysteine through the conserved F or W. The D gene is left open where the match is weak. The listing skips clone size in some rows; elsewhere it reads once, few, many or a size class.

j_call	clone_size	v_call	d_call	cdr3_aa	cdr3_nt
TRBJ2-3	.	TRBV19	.	CASSKTGGGTDTQYF	TGTGCCAGTAGTAAGACAGGAGGGGGCACAGATACGCAGTATTTT
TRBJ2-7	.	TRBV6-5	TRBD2	CASSYSTSGSYEQYF	TGTGCCAGCAGTTACTCGACTAGCGGGAGTTACGAGCAGTACTTC
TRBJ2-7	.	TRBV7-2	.	CASSLALRHEQYF	TGTGCCAGCAGCTTAGCCTTGCGGCACGAGCAGTACTTC
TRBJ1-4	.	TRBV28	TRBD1	CASRGQGTMGEKLFF	TGTGCCAGCCGGGGACAGGGGACGATGGGGGAAAAACTGTTTTTT
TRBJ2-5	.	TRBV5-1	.	CASRPVGPETQYF	TGCGCCAGCAGACCTGTCGGGCCGGAGACCCAGTACTTC
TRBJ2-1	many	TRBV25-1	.	CASSEDQVYNEQFF	TGTGCCAGCAGTGAAGACCAGGTCTACAATGAGCAGTTCTTC
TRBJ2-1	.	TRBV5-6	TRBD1	CASSLEGTGMGYNEQFF	TGTGCCAGCAGCTTGGAAGGGACAGGGATGGGGTACAATGAGCAGTTCTTC
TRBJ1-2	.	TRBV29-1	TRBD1	CSVRTGKYYGYTF	TGCAGCGTTCGGACAGGAAAATACTATGGCTACACCTTC
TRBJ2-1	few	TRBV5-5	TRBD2	CASSPGGSYNEQFF	TGTGCCAGCAGCCCGGGGGGGTCCTACAATGAGCAGTTCTTC
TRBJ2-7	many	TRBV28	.	CASSFLQGSSYEQYF	TGTGCCAGCAGTTTCCTACAGGGTTCCTCCTACGAGCAGTACTTC
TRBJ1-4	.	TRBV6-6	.	CASSYGSEKLFF	TGTGCCAGCAGTTATGGGTCCGAAAAACTGTTTTTT
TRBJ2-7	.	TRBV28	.	CASSLKGDGSHEQYF	TGTGCCAGCAGTTTGAAGGGGGACGGGAGTCACGAGCAGTACTTC
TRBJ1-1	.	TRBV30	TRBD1	CAWGVGDRGPNTEAFF	TGTGCCTGGGGCGTAGGGGACAGGGGCCCGAACACTGAAGCTTTCTTT
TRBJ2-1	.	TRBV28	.	CASRPGRVVAEQFF	TGTGCCAGCCGCCCTGGCAGGGTCGTCGCTGAGCAGTTCTTC
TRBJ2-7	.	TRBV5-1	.	CASSPPAAYEQYF	TGCGCCAGCAGCCCGCCCGCGGCCTACGAGCAGTACTTC
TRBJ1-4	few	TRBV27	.	CASSFQGPGVKLFF	TGTGCCAGCAGTTTCCAGGGGCCCGGGGTGAAACTGTTTTTT
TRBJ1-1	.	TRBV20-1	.	CSASPGPEAFF	TGCAGTGCTAGCCCAGGGCCTGAAGCTTTCTTT
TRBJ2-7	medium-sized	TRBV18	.	CASSPGGGSYEQYF	TGTGCCAGCTCACCAGGAGGGGGTTCCTACGAGCAGTACTTC
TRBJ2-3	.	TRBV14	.	CASSQDFRRGADTQYF	TGTGCCAGCAGCCAAGATTTCAGGAGGGGGGCCGATACGCAGTATTTT
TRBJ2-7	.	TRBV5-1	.	CASSPLPSPGEQYF	TGCGCCAGCAGCCCTTTACCGAGCCCGGGCGAGCAGTACTTC
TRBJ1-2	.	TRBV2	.	CASSGLGGVGYGYTF	TGTGCCAGCAGTGGGCTCGGGGGGGTCGGCTATGGCTACACCTTC
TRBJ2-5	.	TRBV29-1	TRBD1	CSVSTGGQETQYF	TGCAGCGTCAGTACAGGGGGGCAAGAGACCCAGTACTTC
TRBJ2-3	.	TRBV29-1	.	CSSQGTQIADTQYF	TGCAGTTCCCAGGGGACTCAAATCGCAGATACGCAGTATTTT
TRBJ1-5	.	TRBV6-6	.	CASSYSGQPNQPQHF	TGTGCCAGCAGTTACTCGGGACAACCCAATCAGCCCCAGCATTTT
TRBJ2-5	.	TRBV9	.	CASSVSAGGDKETQYF	TGTGCCAGCAGCGTATCGGCAGGCGGGGATAAAGAGACCCAGTACTTC
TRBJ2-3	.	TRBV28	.	CASSLDGLGFTDTQYF	TGTGCCAGCAGCCTAGACGGTCTGGGGTTCACAGATACGCAGTATTTT
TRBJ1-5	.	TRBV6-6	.	CAGKVESNQPQHF	TGTGCCGGCAAGGTAGAGTCCAATCAGCCCCAGCATTTT
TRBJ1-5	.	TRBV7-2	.	CASSLVSGNNQPQHF	TGTGCCAGCAGCTTAGTGTCGGGCAACAATCAGCCCCAGCATTTT
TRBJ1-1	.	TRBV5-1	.	CASSLGAMNTEAFF	TGCGCCAGCAGCTTGGGGGCTATGAACACTGAAGCTTTCTTT
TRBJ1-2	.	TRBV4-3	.	CASSQGFRDGYTF	TGCGCCAGCAGCCAAGGTTTTCGGGATGGCTACACCTTC
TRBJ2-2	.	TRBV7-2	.	CASSFLGAGELFF	TGTGCCAGCAGCTTTCTGGGGGCCGGGGAGCTGTTTTTT
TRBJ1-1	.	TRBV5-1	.	CASSLMDSTEAFF	TGCGCCAGCAGCTTAATGGATAGCACTGAAGCTTTCTTT
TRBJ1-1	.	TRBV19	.	CASREDRVNTEAFF	TGTGCCAGTAGGGAGGACAGAGTGAACACTGAAGCTTTCTTT